This paragraph covers one TCR beta chain sequence. Its target antigen remains unknown. No base-level quality is on record; no much larger clone is a single base apart. This sample was taken from a study (dated by TCRdb to about 2015). In terms of the full investigation: The study examined whether tumor-infiltrating Tregs in breast cancer are drawn from blood Tregs or arise in situ by conversion from other CD4+ T cell subsets. What the study reported, not specific to this receptor: The larger-cohort validation was restricted to a single TCR beta V-J rearrangement rather than whole repertoires. The TCR alpha and beta sequences of tumor-infiltrating Tregs showed the greatest overlap with tumor naive CD4+ T cells, followed by blood naive CD4+ T cells. The TCR gene usage of tumor memory CD4+ T cells clustered together with blood and lymph node memory CD4+ cells and with lymph node naive CD4+ cells.

Full-length TCR variable regions were amplified by 5' RACE PCR with constant-region reverse primers, and semi-nested PCR with Nested Universal Primer A was subsequently performed. Using the ReliaPrep RNA Cell Miniprep System, total RNA was extracted, and the SMARTer RACE 5'/3' Kit was then used to reverse transcribe the RNA into 5'RACE-ready cDNA. An Illumina MiSeq was used to sequence the full-length TCR alpha and beta libraries, which had been barcoded with multiplex adaptors. As for the authors' bioinformatics: For each of nine subset-tissue groups, sequencing data from the five patients were pooled, and the groups were then compared using unsupervised clustering of TCR gene usage. The Morisita-Horn index, with shared sequences weighted by their contribution to each repertoire, was used to calculate repertoire similarity. Using fastp at Q25 and MiXCR, TCRdb reprocessed the public reads and kept productive beta chains. Rows with one shared CDR3 protein collapse into an entry with the most common genes and DNA. The V and J calls here are based on TCRdb, not the publication. This sample has roughly 54,000 distinct CDR3 sequences in its table, and 17% of those were observed once. In total, the top ten clones hold about 2.2% of the sample.

Measured from the cysteine to the phenylalanine, the CDR3 is 11 residues long. The DNA shown is the 33-base CDR3, in frame from base 1. Cut back by 3 bases and 9 bases, the V and J ends lie 7 bases apart. From a lookup of the germline V gene, CDR1 and CDR2 are MGHRA and YSYEKL. Naive CD4+ T cells were purified with the Miltenyi Naive CD4+ T Cell Isolation kit, with Tregs depleted using CD25 microbeads. Tregs, naive and memory CD4+ T cells from tumor, blood and ipsilateral draining lymph nodes of a few breast cancer patients underwent full-length TCR alpha and beta sequencing. Ficoll density gradient centrifugation was used to isolate mononuclear cells from either lymph nodes or less than 55 ml of peripheral blood. A purity exceeding 90% was confirmed by FACS for the sorted cell populations.

The receptor was isolated from a female donor with breast cancer. Material: naive CD4+ T cells sorted from blood. The intended sense of this specimen's cell subset or site label: naive CD4+ T cells, CD4+CD45RA+CD25-. The rearranged segments are TRBV4-1 and TRBJ2-3; no confident D gene assignment can be made. In nucleotide form, the sequence is TGCGCCAGCAGCCACCTTGGGACGCAGTATTTT. This sequence encodes CASSHLGTQYF.